These 11 T cell receptor beta chains came from one sample sequenced in a study of T cell repertoires in cytomegalovirus infection. TCRdb called the reads again in MiXCR, with one record for every CDR3 protein. The sample includes a few hundred thousand distinct CDR3 sequences, roughly 22% of them seen just once. Sequenced input: CD8+ T cells from PBMCs. These receptors all come from a human donor in good health (CMV status not recorded). Some clones in this sample may be carry-over from other donors' samples.

Only a few counts were recorded for this clonotype. The rearrangement links TRBV7-3 to TRBJ1-2, with D tentatively TRBD1 (5 bases). There are 14 residues in the CDR3. Trimming cost V 2 bases and J 2 bases, with 9 bases left between them. Germline V gene sequence: CDR1 SGHTA, CDR2 FQGTGA. CDR3 amino acids: CASSLEGRNYGYTF. The DNA of the CDR3 is TGTGCCAGCAGCTTAGAGGGGCGGAACTATGGCTACACCTTC. Combining the CDR3 with reference TRBV7-3 and TRBJ1-2 gives the whole variable domain GAGVSQTPSNKVTEKGKYVELRCDPISGHTALYWYRQSLGQGPEFLIYFQGTGAADDSGLPNDRFFAVRPEGSVSTLKIQRTERGDSAVYLCASSLEGRNYGYTFGSGTRLTVV.

There are a few counts of this clonotype. The V and J genes are TRBV29-1 and TRBJ2-2; 7 bases align to TRBD1. Germline assignment: CDR1 SQVTM and CDR2 ANQGSEA. This CDR3 has 16 residues. J was trimmed by 0 bases and V by 7 bases; bases with no gene match: 11. Written as DNA, the CDR3 is TGCAGCGGGGCTCTAAGGGACAGCACGAACACCGGGGAGCTGTTTTTT. It codes for CSGALRDSTNTGELFF.

This clonotype was picked up many times. The gene calls are TRBV28 and TRBJ1-2; 9 positions match TRBD1. The CDR3 consists of 14 residues. Germline V gives CDR1 MDHEN, CDR2 SYDVKM. With V trimmed by 5 bases and J by 7 bases, 8 bases remained unmatched. CDR3 nucleotide sequence: TGTGCCAGCAGTCCGGGACAGGGTGTCGCTGGCTACACCTTC. Its translation: CASSPGQGVAGYTF.

The chain couples TRBV20-1 to TRBJ2-2, with unresolved D. The ends were cut back, 4 bases at V and 0 bases at J, with 6 bases in the middle. This CDR3 has 13 residues. Germline CDR1 reads DFQATT; CDR2 reads SNEGSKA (reference sequence). CDR3 protein: CSAKSANTGELFF. The CDR3 DNA reads TGCAGTGCTAAGTCCGCGAACACCGGGGAGCTGTTTTTT.

This clonotype was observed at least ten times. The J gene is TRBJ2-2, the V gene TRBV7-8; D not certain. CDR1 and CDR2 (germline): SGHVS, FQNEAQ. The CDR3 sequence is 19 residues long. Trimming removed 2 bases at V and 0 bases at J, with 19 bases between. The CDR3 DNA reads as TGTGCCAGCAGCTTATCCCCATCCTTAGCTGGCGCGAACACCGGGGAGCTGTTTTTT. Residues: CASSLSPSLAGANTGELFF.

The chain has TRBV7-6 and TRBJ2-2; D is ambiguous. Germline assignment: CDR1 SGHVS and CDR2 FNYEAQ. With 6 bases removed from V and 6 bases from J, the gap between germline ends came to 8 bases. This CDR3 comprises 12 residues. For the CDR3, the DNA is TGTGCCAGCAGATTGGCTGCCGGGGAGCTGTTTTTT. Its translation is CASRLAAGELFF.

The table lists this clonotype with a few counts. The chain uses TRBV10-3 and TRBJ2-2; maybe TRBD1 (5 bases). V was clipped by 0 bases and J by 0 bases, with 11 bases between them. CDR3 length: 17 amino acids. Germline lookup yields CDR1 ENHRY and CDR2 SYGVKD. CDR3 loop: CAISESGAHTNTGELFF. The CDR3 DNA reads TGTGCCATCAGTGAGTCAGGGGCCCATACGAACACCGGGGAGCTGTTTTTT.

This clonotype appeared many times. J is TRBJ1-3 and V is TRBV7-6, with D hard to call. The CDR3 consists of 16 residues. From germline, CDR1 is SGHVS and CDR2 FNYEAQ. V was clipped by 4 bases and J by 9 bases, with 22 bases between them. The CDR3 region is CASSSMTVRAEGTIYF. For the CDR3, the DNA is TGTGCCAGCAGCTCAATGACCGTCCGAGCCGAAGGCACCATATATTTT.

J is TRBJ2-1 and V is TRBV19, with no clear D. The germline V and J ends were trimmed by 11 bases and 6 bases, with 11 bases remaining between them. Per the germline V gene, CDR1 is LNHDA and CDR2 is SQIVND (reference sequence). There are 11 residues in the CDR3. CDR3 nucleotide sequence: TGTGCCTCTCTCGTTGGCAATGAGCAGTTCTTC. Translation: CASLVGNEQFF.

The CDR3 DNA reads as TGTGCCAGTAGTATATGGGACGACAGCCCGAAGTACTTC. This gives the protein CASSIWDDSPKYF. The gene calls are TRBV19 and TRBJ2-5; D may be TRBD1 or TRBD2 (5 bases each). From germline, CDR1 is LNHDA and CDR2 SQIVND (reference sequence). The CDR3 sequence is 13 residues long. V shed 2 bases and J shed 12 bases, with 16 bases lying between them.

Ten or more counts support this clonotype. The V gene is TRBV7-6, the J gene TRBJ2-6; perhaps TRBD1 as D (5 bases). V was trimmed by 0 bases and J by 2 bases, leaving 11 bases between them. The germline V gene has CDR1 SGHVS and CDR2 FNYEAQ. The CDR3 sequence is 17 residues long. The CDR3 nucleotides read TGTGCCAGCAGCTTAGCCATACAGGATACTGGGGCCAACGTCCTGACTTTC. As protein: CASSLAIQDTGANVLTF.